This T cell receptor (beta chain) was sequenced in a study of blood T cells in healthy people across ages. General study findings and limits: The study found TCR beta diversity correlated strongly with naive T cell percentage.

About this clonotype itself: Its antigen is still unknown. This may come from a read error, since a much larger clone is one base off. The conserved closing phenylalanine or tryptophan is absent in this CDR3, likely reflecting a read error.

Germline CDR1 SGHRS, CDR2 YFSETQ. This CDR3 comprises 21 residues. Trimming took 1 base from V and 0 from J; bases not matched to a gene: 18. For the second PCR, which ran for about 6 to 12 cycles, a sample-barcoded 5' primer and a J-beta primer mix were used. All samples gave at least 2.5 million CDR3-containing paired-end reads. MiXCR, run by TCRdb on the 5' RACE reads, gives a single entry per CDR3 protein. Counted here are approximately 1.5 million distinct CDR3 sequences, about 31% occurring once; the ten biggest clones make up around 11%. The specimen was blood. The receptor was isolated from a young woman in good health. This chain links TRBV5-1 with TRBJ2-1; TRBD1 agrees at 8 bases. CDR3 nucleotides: TGCGCCAGCAGCTTGAGTAATAGGACAGGGATCACCTTAATCTCCTACAATGAGCAGTTCGTC. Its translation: CASSLSNRTGITLISYNEQFV.